This T cell receptor beta chain appears in the sequencing data of a study of beta chain features in type 1 diabetes. General study results and limits: Type 1 diabetes patients had TCRB CDR3s that were shorter (moderately but significantly so) in all four CD4+ subsets. Although PCR might favor shorter templates, it would do so equally in patients and controls.

Expressed TCRB transcripts were sequenced because the entire RNA isolate underwent reverse transcription. Clones were sequenced by immunoSEQ multiplex PCR, and TCRdb holds only the in-frame ones, with some missing. The table has fewer than 200,000 clones, about 9.4% seen once. This clone was seen repeatedly, ten times or more. Its antigen is as yet unknown. The sequenced sample was central memory CD4+ T cells from blood. This sequence originates from a man aged 30 to 45 with type 1 diabetes.

The CDR3 region is CASSLESAEYQPQHF. The DNA for the CDR3 is TGCGCCAGCAGCTTGGAATCGGCGGAGTATCAGCCCCAGCATTTT. The chain carries TRBV5-1 and TRBJ1-5; D unclear. V lost 0 bases to trimming and J lost 5 bases, with 12 bases between them. The V gene's germline CDR1 is SGHRS and CDR2 YFSETQ. The CDR3 has 15 amino acids.